This T cell receptor (beta chain) was documented in a study of T cells in Graves' hyperthyroidism and ophthalmopathy. Findings of the study overall: Blood held most thyroid clonotypes expanded above 0.001 frequency. Stable hyperthyroidism was separated from ophthalmopathy by a model based on 13 V-J features.

The CDR3 covers 15 residues. Per the germline V gene, CDR1 is MDHEN and CDR2 is SYDVKM. The ends lost 6 bases at V and 6 bases at J; junction bases unmatched: 12. Template material for amplifying TCR beta CDR3 regions consisted of RNA transcripts. A set of HTBI primers served as the primers for a first-round RT-PCR of the TCR CDR3. TCRdb analysed the multiplex PCR reads with MiXCR anew, one entry per CDR3 protein. This sample carries 140,000 or so distinct CDR3 sequences, roughly a fifth of them seen once, and the ten largest clones take around 70%. Regarding this clonotype: The antigen remains unidentified.

Blood was drawn at first hyperthyroidism diagnosis, before any ophthalmopathy symptoms. The clonotype was recovered from a woman between 50 and 59 years old with Graves' hyperthyroidism that later progressed to Graves' ophthalmopathy. Material: blood. V and J are TRBV28 and TRBJ2-7, with 9 bases that match TRBD1. The CDR3 loop is CASSHLGQGRVEQYF. The CDR3 region has the DNA TGTGCCAGCAGCCACCTCGGACAGGGGAGGGTCGAGCAGTACTTC.